This TCR beta chain was captured by sequencing in a study of control samples from healthy donors and cancer patients. Per germline, CDR1 SGHTA and CDR2 FQGNSA. The CDR3 spans 12 residues. V was trimmed by 3 bases and J by 6 bases, leaving 8 bases between them. This clone was detected only a few times. TCRdb's copy holds only in-frame clones and misses some; the assay was immunoSEQ multiplex PCR. The sample includes 100,000 or so clones, 83% of them seen just once. The source material was blood. The rearrangement uses TRBV7-2 and TRBJ1-2; a possible D gene is TRBD1 (5 bases). The sequence came from a woman between 50 and 59 years old in good health. The CDR3 bases are TGTGCCAGCAGCTTCCGGGGGGATGGCTACACCTTC. As protein: CASSFRGDGYTF.